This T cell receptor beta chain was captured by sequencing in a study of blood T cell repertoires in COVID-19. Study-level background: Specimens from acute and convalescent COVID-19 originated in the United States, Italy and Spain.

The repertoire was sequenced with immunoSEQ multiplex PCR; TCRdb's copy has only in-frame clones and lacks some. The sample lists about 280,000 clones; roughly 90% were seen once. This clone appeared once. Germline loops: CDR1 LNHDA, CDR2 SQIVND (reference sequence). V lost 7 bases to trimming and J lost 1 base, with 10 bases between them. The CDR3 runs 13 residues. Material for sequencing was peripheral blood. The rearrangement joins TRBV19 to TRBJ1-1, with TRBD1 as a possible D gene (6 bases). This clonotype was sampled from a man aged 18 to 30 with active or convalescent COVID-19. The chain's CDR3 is CASTKTGNTEAFF. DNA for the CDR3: TGTGCCAGTACCAAGACAGGGAACACTGAAGCTTTCTTT.